The 21 T cell receptor beta chains in this list originate from one sample, sequenced in a study of T cells in localized non-small cell lung cancer. The data were produced by immunoSEQ multiplex PCR, yet TCRdb's version contains in-frame clones alone and is incomplete. The sample has some 20,000 clones, around 83% seen once. Sequenced material: peripheral blood, taken before any cancer treatment. These receptors all come from a man aged 40 to 69 with stage I lung adenocarcinoma.

Regarding this clone: One end of the junction fails to match germline, which may point to a read error. This rearrangement joins TRBV2 to TRBJ2-2; TRBD1 matches at 8 bases. Germline CDR1 is SNHLY and CDR2 is FYNNEI. The CDR3 contains 13 residues. CDR3 protein: CAGRQGITGELFF. The CDR3 DNA follows: TGTGCCGGCAGACAGGGGATAACCGGGGAGCTGTTTTTT.

The rearrangement joins TRBV5-1 to TRBJ2-2, with 10 positions matching TRBD1. The J segment lost 2 bases and the V segment lost 4 bases, leaving 5 bases of the junction unmatched. The CDR3 is 16 amino acids. The germline V gene has CDR1 SGHRS and CDR2 YFSETQ. CDR3 DNA: TGCGCCAGCAGCCCGGGACAGGGGTTAAACACCGGGGAGCTGTTTTTT. It translates to CASSPGQGLNTGELFF.

The CDR3 coding sequence is TGTGCCAGCAGCTTAAACCGGAACGTCCCAGATACGCAGTATTTT. Translating it yields CASSLNRNVPDTQYF. The V call is TRBV7-2, the J call TRBJ2-3; D gene unclear. Germline V gene lookup returns CDR1 SGHTA and CDR2 FQGNSA. Trimming stripped 2 bases from V and 4 bases from J, with 13 bases between. The CDR3 length is 15 residues.

The gene calls are TRBV7-9 and TRBJ1-1; TRBD1 agrees at 7 bases. Unmatched junction bases numbered 7, after V lost 4 bases and J lost 11 bases. The CDR3 is 12 residues long. Per germline, CDR1 SEHNR and CDR2 FQNEAQ (reference sequence). CDR3 DNA: TGTGCCAGCAGCTCCACCAGGGGGGAGGCTTTCTTT. This sequence encodes CASSSTRGEAFF.

This sequence joins TRBV19 and TRBJ2-5, with D unresolved. From germline, CDR1 is LNHDA and CDR2 SQIVND (reference sequence). Trimming took 9 bases from V and 5 from J, leaving 16 bases between them. This CDR3 spans 13 amino acids. CDR3 nucleotides: TGTGCCAGCCACAGACGGGTCGGGGAGACCCAGTACTTC. Translation: CASHRRVGETQYF. The complete variable domain, with remaining parts taken from reference TRBV19 and TRBJ2-5, reads DGGITQSPKYLFRKEGQNVTLSCEQNLNHDAMYWYRQDPGQGLRLIYYSQIVNDFQKGDIAEGYSVSREKKESFPLTVTSAQKNPTAFYLCASHRRVGETQYFGPGTRLLVL.

The chain joins TRBV6-1 to TRBJ1-2; possibly TRBD1 for D (5 bases). Trimming pared 1 base from V and 5 bases from J, leaving 14 bases between. The CDR3 covers 15 residues. Germline CDR1 is MNHNS and CDR2 is SASEGT. CDR3 sequence reads: CASSEVMGGAYGYTF. Written as DNA, the CDR3 is TGTGCCAGCAGTGAAGTTATGGGTGGGGCATATGGCTACACCTTC.

J is TRBJ2-3 and V is TRBV11-2, with D hard to call. Between the trimmed V and J ends, which lost 2 bases and 5 bases, there was a span of 14 bases. The CDR3 covers 15 residues. Per the germline V gene, CDR1 is SGHAT and CDR2 is FQNNGV. The chain's CDR3 is CASSLTRTPLDTQYF. The CDR3 DNA sequence: TGTGCCAGCAGCTTAACCAGGACCCCCTTAGATACGCAGTATTTT.

The genes are TRBV11-2 and TRBJ1-5; 8 bases match TRBD1. Looked up from germline, CDR1 is SGHAT and CDR2 is FQNNGV. With V trimmed by 5 bases and J by 3 bases, 6 bases remained unmatched. The CDR3 contains 15 residues. This chain's CDR3 is CASSVTGEYNQPQHF. In nucleotides, the CDR3 is TGTGCCAGCAGCGTGACAGGGGAATACAATCAGCCCCAGCATTTT.

The rearrangement links TRBV5-8 to TRBJ1-2, with D unresolved. V was pared by 4 bases and J by 8 bases, with 12 bases between. CDR1 is SGHTS and CDR2 is YDEGEE in the germline V gene. This CDR3 contains 12 residues. The CDR3 bases are TGTGCCAGCAGCAAGGCCCCGGGGGGCTACACCTTC. Translating gives CASSKAPGGYTF.

This chain joins TRBV7-9 and TRBJ2-1, with 14 nucleotides matching TRBD2. The CDR3 length is 19 residues. Germline V lookup: CDR1 SEHNR, CDR2 FQNEAQ (reference sequence). Germline trimming cut 5 bases from V and 2 bases from J; bases unmatched to any gene: 11. The CDR3 DNA is TGTGCCAGCAGCCAGACCGGGACTAGCGGGGGACCACCCTACAATGAGCAGTTCTTC. Protein sequence: CASSQTGTSGGPPYNEQFF.

This chain uses TRBV10-2 with TRBJ2-7, with D uncertain. Trimming took off 0 bases at V and 6 bases at J, with 6 bases between the two ends. Germline-derived CDR1 and CDR2 are WSHSY and SAAADI. The CDR3 runs 12 residues. The CDR3 sequence is CASSESAREQYF. The DNA of the CDR3 is TGCGCCAGCAGTGAGTCGGCGCGCGAGCAGTACTTC.

This chain uses TRBV10-1 with TRBJ1-4; no reliable D call. Germline V lookup: CDR1 WNHNN, CDR2 SYGVQD (reference sequence). The CDR3 contains 13 residues. Trimming removed 2 bases at V and 5 bases at J, with 6 bases between. Here the CDR3 reads CASSEGFNEKLFF. CDR3 nucleotides: TGCGCCAGCAGTGAGGGCTTCAATGAAAAACTGTTTTTT.

This clone came up a few times. This chain connects TRBV28 to TRBJ2-5; perhaps TRBD1 as D (5 bases). The CDR3 totals 15 residues. Germline V gene lookup returns CDR1 MDHEN and CDR2 SYDVKM. The ends were cut back, 6 bases at V and 1 base at J, with 15 bases in the middle. The CDR3 DNA is TGTGCCAGCAGCTTCAGGGTTGGCAGCCAAGAGACCCAGTACTTC. This sequence encodes CASSFRVGSQETQYF. Looking up the rest from reference TRBV28 and TRBJ2-5 gives the full variable domain: DVKVTQSSRYLVKRTGEKVFLECVQDMDHENMFWYRQDPGLGLRLIYFSYDVKMKEKGDIPEGYSVSREKKERFSLILESASTNQTSMYLCASSFRVGSQETQYFGPGTRLLVL.

This clone was picked up a small number of times. V is TRBV27 and J is TRBJ1-4; D is uncertain. The CDR3 has 15 amino acids. Trimming cost V 7 bases and J 3 bases, with 15 bases left between them. Germline V gene data show CDR1 as MNHEY and CDR2 as SMNVEV (reference sequence). DNA of the CDR3: TGTGCCAGCACCCGTAATCCGCGAGCTAATGAAAAACTGTTTTTT. Residues: CASTRNPRANEKLFF. The full variable domain, completed using reference TRBV27 and TRBJ1-4, is EAQVTQNPRYLITVTGKKLTVTCSQNMNHEYMSWYRQDPGLGLRQIYYSMNVEVTDKGDVPEGYKVSRKEKRNFPLILESPSPNQTSLYFCASTRNPRANEKLFFGSGTQLSVL.

This clone has just one count. The V and J genes are TRBV9 and TRBJ1-1, with TRBD1 matching over 8 bases. The CDR3 consists of 14 residues. Germline values: CDR1 SGDLS, CDR2 YYNGEE. V lost 1 base to trimming and J lost 3 bases; unmatched junction nucleotides: 2. CDR3 region: CASSVTGGYTEAFF. CDR3 DNA sequence: TGTGCCAGCAGCGTAACAGGGGGGTACACTGAAGCTTTCTTT.

V and J are TRBV2 and TRBJ2-1, with D uncertain. Trimming shortened V by 3 bases and J by 5 bases, and 2 bases separated the two germline ends. The CDR3 consists of 11 residues. Germline V lookup: CDR1 SNHLY, CDR2 FYNNEI. As DNA, the CDR3 is TGTGCCAGCAGTGAGGACAATGAGCAGTTCTTC. It yields the protein CASSEDNEQFF.

CDR3 coding DNA: TGCGCCAGCAGTCTACAGGGGGCTGGCTACACCTTC. It specifies CASSLQGAGYTF. The V and J genes are TRBV10-1 and TRBJ1-2; 9 nucleotides line up with TRBD1. Per germline, CDR1 WNHNN and CDR2 SYGVQD (reference sequence). The CDR3 totals 12 residues. V shed 5 bases and J 7 bases; nucleotides not matched to a gene: 2.

The J gene is TRBJ1-2, the V gene TRBV27; 8 bases are a match to TRBD1. Germline loops: CDR1 MNHEY, CDR2 SMNVEV (reference sequence). The CDR3 totals 16 residues. Trimming at V came to 6 bases and at J to 5 bases, leaving 14 bases not matched to a gene. The CDR3 coding sequence is TGTGCCAGCAGCCCCAGTCCCAGGGGGCTGAGATATGGCTACACCTTC. Protein product: CASSPSPRGLRYGYTF.

This clone was detected only a few times. The V call is TRBV7-8, the J call TRBJ1-4, with D unclear. From germline, CDR1 is SGHVS and CDR2 FQNEAQ. There are 14 residues in the CDR3. V lost 1 base and J 3 bases, leaving 6 bases between the germline ends. CDR3 residues: CASSLDRPNEKLFF. CDR3 sequence (DNA): TGTGCCAGCAGCTTAGATAGACCTAATGAAAAACTGTTTTTT.

The rearrangement links TRBV28 to TRBJ1-5; D not certain. CDR1 is MDHEN, CDR2 SYDVKM, per germline. V was clipped by 5 bases and J by 6 bases, with 14 bases between them. The CDR3 has 14 residues. Here the CDR3 reads CASSPNQLIQPQHF. The DNA for the CDR3 is TGTGCCAGCAGTCCGAACCAATTGATTCAGCCCCAGCATTTT.

This chain links TRBV7-2 with TRBJ2-1; possibly TRBD2 for D (6 bases). Between the trimmed V and J ends, which lost 1 base and 0 bases, there was a span of 7 bases. The CDR3 is 15 amino acids. Germline V CDR1 and CDR2: SGHTA, FQGNSA. CDR3 residues: CASSLDGSSYNEQFF. The CDR3, as DNA: TGTGCCAGCAGCTTAGACGGGAGCTCCTACAATGAGCAGTTCTTC.